This record looks at one TCR beta chain sequence and its context. No antigen is known for it. The second PCR ran about 6 to 12 cycles with a sample-barcoded 5' primer and J-beta primers. TCRdb re-derived calls from the 5' RACE reads in MiXCR, one entry per CDR3 protein. The table shows fewer than 800,000 distinct CDR3 sequences, with about 30% occurring only once. This CDR3 is built from 14 residues. V was clipped by 5 bases and J by 7 bases, with 18 bases between them. Germline V CDR1 and CDR2: MDHEN, SYDVKM. Isolated per sample were at least 7 million PBMCs. The source of the sample is a study of blood T cells in healthy people across ages. As for the study in general: Template-switching capture recovered about one barcoded beta molecule per two T cells.

Regarding the study as a whole: Fewer expanded clones and more diversity marked long-lived versus aged donors. Unknown donor CMV status possibly confounded expanded clonotype changes.

Sequences were obtained from blood. The clonotype originates from an elderly woman in good health. The chain is built from TRBV28 and TRBJ2-7; a possible D gene is TRBD2 (6 bases). CDR3 bases: TGTGCCAGCAGTAGGGACTCCACTGGACTTGAGCAGTACTTC. Its translation: CASSRDSTGLEQYF. Variable domain in full (rest from reference TRBV28 and TRBJ2-7): DVKVTQSSRYLVKRTGEKVFLECVQDMDHENMFWYRQDPGLGLRLIYFSYDVKMKEKGDIPEGYSVSREKKERFSLILESASTNQTSMYLCASSRDSTGLEQYFGPGTRLTVT.